This TCR beta chain was identified in a study of blood T cell repertoires in COVID-19. The CDR3 extends over 13 amino acids. The germline V gene encodes CDR1 SGHTA and CDR2 FQGTGA. The germline V and J ends were trimmed by 4 bases and 8 bases, with 12 bases remaining between them. The method was immunoSEQ multiplex PCR; TCRdb's version includes in-frame clones alone and lacks a portion of them. The sample includes fewer than 250,000 clones, approximately 86% seen only once; the top ten take 3.5% to 4.5%. The sequencing sample was made of PBMCs or T cells enriched from blood (not recorded which). This sequence originates from a woman aged 40 to 50 with acute COVID-19. The chain is built from TRBV7-3 and TRBJ2-1; TRBD2 might be the D (6 bases). CDR3 nucleotides: TGTGCCAGCAGCTCCGGGACTCAAGATGAGCAGTTCTTC. Residues: CASSSGTQDEQFF.